Following are 21 T cell receptor beta chains from one sample sequenced in a study of prognosis after radiotherapy for stage I lung cancer (dated by TCRdb to the early 2020s). The instrument given in TCRdb is Illumina HiSeq 3000. Two rounds of multiplex PCR on genomic DNA were used to amplify the TCR beta CDR3 region. In the first PCR round, primers specific to each TRBV and TRBJ gene were used, and the primer sequences were filed in Chinese patent CN105087789A. The public reads were reprocessed in TCRdb via fastp at Q25 and MiXCR, keeping in-frame beta chains. Every distinct CDR3 protein forms one entry, paired with its most common genes and DNA. This sample holds about 35,000 distinct CDR3 sequences; less than 35% were observed only once. The ten largest clones take up approximately 16% of the sample. This sample comprised PBMCs, obtained before or after stereotactic body radiation therapy (not recorded which). The receptor set was obtained from a donor older than 45 with non-small cell lung cancer.

Comment on this clonotype: This may be a read error: a much more frequent sequence differs by one nucleotide. The J gene is TRBJ2-5, the V gene TRBV6-2 or TRBV6-3; no firm D call. Germline V lookup: CDR1 MNHEY, CDR2 SVGEGT. The CDR3 is 11 amino acids. CDR3 DNA: TGTTCCAGCAGCGCGCAAGAGACCCAGTACTTC. Translation: CSSSAQETQYF.

Comments on this clonotype: A much larger clone lies a single base off, so this may be a read error. The chain carries TRBV27 and TRBJ1-1; 8 bases fit TRBD1. V gave up 6 bases and J gave up 1 base; unmatched junction bases: 16. Germline lookup yields CDR1 MNHEY and CDR2 SMNVEV (reference sequence). The CDR3 is 18 residues long. The CDR3 nucleotides are TGTGCCAGCAGCCAAGACCTTTTTAGGACAGGGTGGAACACTGAAGCTTTCTTT. Translating gives CASSQDLFRTGWNTEAFF.

This clonotype was counted at least ten times. This sequence joins TRBV19 and TRBJ2-7; a weak D match, TRBD2 (6 bases). CDR3 length: 14 residues. The germline V gene has CDR1 LNHDA and CDR2 SQIVND (reference sequence). V gave up 4 bases and J gave up 3 bases, with 13 bases separating them. As DNA, the CDR3 is TGTGCCAGTAGTACCTCTAGCGTCAGCTACGAGCAGTACTTC. Translation gives CASSTSSVSYEQYF.

This clonotype has only a few counts. A much larger clone is a single base away; this may be a read error. This chain uses TRBV15 with TRBJ2-3; D is unresolved. V was shortened by 0 bases and J by 4 bases, with 8 bases between the two germline ends. The CDR3 totals 14 residues. Germline V gives CDR1 LNHNV, CDR2 YYDKDF (reference sequence). CDR3 coding DNA: TGTGCCACCAGCAGAGACGGCTGGCCAGATACGCAGTATTTT. This sequence encodes CATSRDGWPDTQYF. Full variable domain (outside the CDR3, taken from reference TRBV15 and TRBJ2-3): DAMVIQNPRYQVTQFGKPVTLSCSQTLNHNVMYWYQQKSSQAPKLLFHYYDKDFNNEADTPDNFQSRRPNTSFCFLDIRSPGLGDTAMYLCATSRDGWPDTQYFGPGTRLTVL.

This clonotype appeared many times. The V gene is TRBV7-9, the J gene TRBJ2-3; D gene uncertain. Trimming took 7 bases from V and 5 from J, leaving 10 bases between them. This CDR3 has 12 residues. CDR1 is SEHNR, CDR2 FQNEAQ, per germline (reference sequence). CDR3 region: CASTGDGDTQYF. As DNA, the CDR3 is TGTGCCAGCACGGGTGACGGAGATACGCAGTATTTT.

The table lists this clonotype with many counts. The V gene is TRBV9, the J gene TRBJ2-7; TRBD1 matches 7 bases. Looked up from germline, CDR1 is SGDLS and CDR2 is YYNGEE. The CDR3 is 13 amino acids. V shed 2 bases and J 8 bases; nucleotides not matched to a gene: 7. CDR3 sequence (DNA): TGTGCCAGCAGCGTCGAACAGGGGTTCCAGCAGTACTTC. Its protein product is CASSVEQGFQQYF.

This clonotype is categorized as medium-sized. The V call is TRBV6-1, the J call TRBJ1-2, with 12 bases matching TRBD1. Germline lookup yields CDR1 MNHNS and CDR2 SASEGT. The CDR3 has 15 amino acids. Trimming removed 3 bases from V and 5 bases from J; junction bases left unmatched: 4. The CDR3 region is CASSEPGQGAYGYTF. CDR3 nucleotide sequence: TGTGCCAGCAGTGAGCCGGGACAGGGGGCGTATGGCTACACCTTC.

This clonotype was seen many times. This chain connects TRBV7-9 to TRBJ2-7; 9 nucleotides match TRBD1. Germline loops: CDR1 SEHNR, CDR2 FQNEAQ (reference sequence). Trimming took 5 bases from V and 4 from J; bases not matched to a gene: 3. The CDR3 totals 13 residues. Here the CDR3 reads CASSPGTGYEQYF. Here the CDR3 DNA reads TGTGCCAGCAGCCCCGGGACAGGGTACGAGCAGTACTTC.

Many counts were recorded for this clonotype. This chain joins TRBV27 and TRBJ2-2; D uncertain. Trimming pared 6 bases from V and 2 bases from J, leaving 19 bases between. Germline CDR1 and CDR2: MNHEY and SMNVEV (reference sequence). This CDR3 is 17 amino acids long. The CDR3 reads CASRTRTPGLNTGELFF. In DNA form, the CDR3 reads TGTGCCAGCAGAACCCGAACACCGGGTCTCAACACCGGGGAGCTGTTTTTT.

To note about this clonotype: The likely explanation is a read error, given a far larger clone one base away. The chain uses TRBV6-9 and TRBJ2-5; perhaps TRBD1 as D (5 bases). The CDR3 is 12 amino acids. V was cut by 6 bases and J by 6 bases, with 11 bases left in between. Germline V gives CDR1 MNHGY, CDR2 SVAAGI. CDR3 DNA sequence: TGTGCCAGCAGCTCAGGGTGGAAGACCCAGTACTTC. Translation: CASSSGWKTQYF.

This clonotype was observed a single time. This chain uses TRBV24-1 with TRBJ2-3; TRBD2 agrees at 8 bases. Germline V gives CDR1 KGHDR, CDR2 SFDVKD. The V and J ends lost 4 bases and 7 bases, in that order; junction bases with no gene match: 9. The length of the CDR3 is 15 residues. CDR3 nucleotides: TGTGCCACCAGTGACCAAGGACTAGCCTCCAATACGCAGTATTTT. Its protein is CATSDQGLASNTQYF.

The chain links TRBV7-2 to TRBJ2-5; 13 positions agree with TRBD2. Germline assignment: CDR1 SGHTA and CDR2 FQGNSA. This CDR3 has 16 residues. V was clipped by 7 bases and J by 4 bases; unmatched bases: 9. CDR3 sequence reads: CASILSRLAGGETQYF. The CDR3 DNA follows: TGTGCCAGCATCCTTTCTCGACTAGCGGGGGGAGAGACCCAGTACTTC.

This sequence joins TRBV28 and TRBJ2-3; D unresolved. The J call may not be correct, given that the DNA end is closer to TRBJ1-5. CDR3 length: 20 residues. Germline values: CDR1 MDHEN, CDR2 SYDVKM. CDR3 residues: CASRRASGIAGLTSTDTQHF. CDR3 nucleotide sequence: TGTGCCAGCAGACGAGCAAGTGGTATAGCTGGGCTAACAAGCACAGATACGCAGCATTTT.

This clonotype has a count of ten or more. V and J are TRBV28 and TRBJ1-5; 8 bases agree with TRBD1. The CDR3 is 15 amino acids. From germline, CDR1 is MDHEN and CDR2 SYDVKM. V was clipped by 6 bases and J by 5 bases; unmatched bases: 9. CDR3 protein: CASSRLQGGDQPQHF. Here the CDR3 DNA reads TGTGCCAGCAGCCGATTACAGGGGGGAGATCAGCCCCAGCATTTT.

This clonotype was observed a handful of times. This likely reflects a read error, since a far larger clone is one base away. The rearrangement joins TRBV6-9 to TRBJ2-3; 9 bases match TRBD2. The CDR3 has 15 amino acids. From germline, CDR1 is MNHGY and CDR2 SVAAGI. Here the CDR3 DNA reads TGTGCCAGCAGTTACGGCGGGGGGGTGGCAGATACGCGGTATTTT. Translation gives CASSYGGGVADTRYF.

As concerns this clonotype: The junction shows a germline mismatch at one end, possibly a read error. V usage is TRBV6-1 and J usage is TRBJ1-6, with D uncertain. The CDR3 loop spans 15 amino acids. The V gene's germline CDR1 is MNHNS and CDR2 SASEGT. CDR3 bases: TGTGCCAGCAGTCTCCCGGCGGGATCTAATTCACCCCCCCACTTT. It encodes CASSLPAGSNSPPHF.

The rearrangement uses TRBV20-1 and TRBJ2-5; D gene unclear. The CDR3 has 14 residues. Germline CDR1 is DFQATT and CDR2 is SNEGSKA (reference sequence). Trimming removed 0 bases from V and 5 bases from J, with 13 bases in between. CDR3 sequence: CSARDPLVGETQYF. In DNA form, the CDR3 reads TGCAGTGCTAGAGATCCCCTGGTCGGGGAGACCCAGTACTTC.

This clonotype was seen once. Since a far larger clone is one base different, this is likely a read error. Here the CDR3 omits its conserved ending phenylalanine or tryptophan, so a read error is the likely source. In DNA, the CDR3 is TGTGCCAGCAGCTTGGACAGGTCGGGAGTCACCGGGGAGCTGTTTTTA. Protein product: CASSLDRSGVTGELFL. The genes are TRBV11-1 and TRBJ2-2, with D maybe TRBD1 (7 bases). This CDR3 is 16 amino acids long. From germline, CDR1 is SGHAT and CDR2 FQDESV (reference sequence). The germline V and J ends were trimmed by 3 bases and 4 bases, with 15 bases remaining between them.

As concerns this clonotype: One junction end does not reproduce the germline sequence, and a read error may be involved. The V gene is TRBV20-1, the J gene TRBJ2-7, with D perhaps TRBD2 (6 bases). This CDR3 comprises 16 residues. Germline CDR1 and CDR2: DFQATT and SNEGSKA (reference sequence). The CDR3: CSGTLADQGLSYEEYF. CDR3 coding DNA: TGCAGTGGGACATTAGCGGACCAAGGGTTATCCTACGAGGAGTACTTC.

In its sample, this clonotype was seen many times. The chain recombines TRBV6-2 or TRBV6-3 with TRBJ2-7; D is ambiguous. This CDR3 region has 14 residues. Trimming removed 6 bases at V and 2 bases at J, with 14 bases between. From germline, CDR1 is MNHEY and CDR2 SVGEGT. The CDR3 region is CASSPFGTTYEQYF. The CDR3 nucleotides read TGTGCCAGCAGCCCATTCGGAACTACCTACGAGCAGTACTTC.

This clonotype was seen many times. The chain links TRBV19 to TRBJ1-5, with a tentative D call TRBD1 (5 bases). V lost 8 bases and J 6 bases, leaving 20 bases between the germline ends. There are 15 residues in the CDR3. CDR1 is LNHDA and CDR2 is SQIVND in the germline V gene (reference sequence). CDR3 sequence (DNA): TGTGCCAGTCGTGTGACCGGGACGACGGGTCAGCCCCAGCATTTT. Amino acids: CASRVTGTTGQPQHF. The complete variable domain, with remaining parts taken from reference TRBV19 and TRBJ1-5, reads DGGITQSPKYLFRKEGQNVTLSCEQNLNHDAMYWYRQDPGQGLRLIYYSQIVNDFQKGDIAEGYSVSREKKESFPLTVTSAQKNPTAFYLCASRVTGTTGQPQHFGDGTRLSIL.